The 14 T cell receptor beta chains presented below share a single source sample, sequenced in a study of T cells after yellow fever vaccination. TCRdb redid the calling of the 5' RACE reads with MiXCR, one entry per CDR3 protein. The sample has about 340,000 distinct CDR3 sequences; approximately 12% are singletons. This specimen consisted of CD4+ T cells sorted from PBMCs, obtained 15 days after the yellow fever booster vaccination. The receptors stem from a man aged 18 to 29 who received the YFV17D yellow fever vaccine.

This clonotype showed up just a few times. The CDR3 is CSARAYNEKLFF. DNA of the CDR3: TGCAGTGCTAGAGCCTATAATGAAAAACTGTTTTTT. This chain uses TRBV20-1 with TRBJ1-4, with D hard to call. The CDR3 is made up of 12 amino acids. CDR1 is DFQATT, CDR2 SNEGSKA, per germline (reference sequence). Trimming took off 1 base at V and 4 bases at J, with 4 bases between the two ends.

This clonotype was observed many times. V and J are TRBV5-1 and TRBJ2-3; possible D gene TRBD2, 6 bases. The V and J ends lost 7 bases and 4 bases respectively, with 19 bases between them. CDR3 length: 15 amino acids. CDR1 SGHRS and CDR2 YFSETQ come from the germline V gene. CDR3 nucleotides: TGCGCCAGCTTCTCGGGCCCTCCGGGGGCAGATACGCAGTATTTT. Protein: CASFSGPPGADTQYF.

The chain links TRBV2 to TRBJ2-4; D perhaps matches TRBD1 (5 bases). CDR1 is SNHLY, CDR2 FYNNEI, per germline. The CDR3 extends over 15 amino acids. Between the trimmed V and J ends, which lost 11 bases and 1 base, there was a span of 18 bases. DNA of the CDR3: TGTGCCGGATCAGGAGATCCAGGGGCCAAAAACATTCAGTACTTC. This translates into CAGSGDPGAKNIQYF.

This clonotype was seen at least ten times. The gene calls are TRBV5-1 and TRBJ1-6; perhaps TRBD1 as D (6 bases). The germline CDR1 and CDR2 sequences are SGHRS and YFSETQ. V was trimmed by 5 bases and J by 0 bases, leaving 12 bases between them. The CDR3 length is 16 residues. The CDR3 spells CASRTQGGSYNSPLHF. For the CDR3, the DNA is TGCGCCAGCAGGACACAGGGCGGCTCCTATAATTCACCCCTCCACTTT.

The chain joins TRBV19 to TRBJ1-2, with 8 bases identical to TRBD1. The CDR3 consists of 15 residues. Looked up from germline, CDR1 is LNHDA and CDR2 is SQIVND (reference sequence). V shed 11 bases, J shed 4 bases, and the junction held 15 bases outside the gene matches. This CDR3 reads CASGTGLSELYGYTF. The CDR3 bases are TGTGCCTCTGGGACAGGTTTATCCGAACTCTATGGCTACACCTTC. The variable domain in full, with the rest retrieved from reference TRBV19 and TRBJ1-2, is DGGITQSPKYLFRKEGQNVTLSCEQNLNHDAMYWYRQDPGQGLRLIYYSQIVNDFQKGDIAEGYSVSREKKESFPLTVTSAQKNPTAFYLCASGTGLSELYGYTFGSGTRLTVV.

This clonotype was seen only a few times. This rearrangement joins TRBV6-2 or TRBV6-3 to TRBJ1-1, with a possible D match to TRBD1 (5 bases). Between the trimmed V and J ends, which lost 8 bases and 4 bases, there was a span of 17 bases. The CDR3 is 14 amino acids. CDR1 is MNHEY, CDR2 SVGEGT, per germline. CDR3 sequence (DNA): TGTGCCAGCGGGTGGGGGACCCAAGGCACTGAAGCTTTCTTT. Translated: CASGWGTQGTEAFF.

The CDR3 bases are TGTGCCAGCAGCTTTACAACTGGAAACACCATATATTTT. Protein sequence: CASSFTTGNTIYF. V gene TRBV5-8 combines with J gene TRBJ1-3; D ambiguous. The V end was cut by 2 bases, the J end by 2 bases, with 5 bases between. This CDR3 has 13 residues. CDR1 and CDR2 from the germline V gene are SGHTS and YDEGEE.

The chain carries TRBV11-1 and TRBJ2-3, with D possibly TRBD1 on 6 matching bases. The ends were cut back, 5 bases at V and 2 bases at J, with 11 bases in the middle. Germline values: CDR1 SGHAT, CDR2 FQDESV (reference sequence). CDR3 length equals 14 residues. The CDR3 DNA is TGTGCCAGCAGCCGGGACAAATACACAGATACGCAGTATTTT. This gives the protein CASSRDKYTDTQYF.

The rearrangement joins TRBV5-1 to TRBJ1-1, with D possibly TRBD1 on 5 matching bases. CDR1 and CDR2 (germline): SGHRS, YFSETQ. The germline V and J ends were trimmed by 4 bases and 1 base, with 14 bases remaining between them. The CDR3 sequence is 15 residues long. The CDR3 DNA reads TGCGCCAGCAGCCGGGGGTCGCTCGAGAACACTGAAGCTTTCTTT. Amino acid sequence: CASSRGSLENTEAFF.

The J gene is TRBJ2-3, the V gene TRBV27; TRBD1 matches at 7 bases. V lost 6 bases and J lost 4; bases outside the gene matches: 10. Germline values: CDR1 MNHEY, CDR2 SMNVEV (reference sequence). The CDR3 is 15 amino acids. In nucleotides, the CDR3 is TGTGCCAGCAGGCTGACAGGGCAGTCGGCAGATACGCAGTATTTT. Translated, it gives CASRLTGQSADTQYF.

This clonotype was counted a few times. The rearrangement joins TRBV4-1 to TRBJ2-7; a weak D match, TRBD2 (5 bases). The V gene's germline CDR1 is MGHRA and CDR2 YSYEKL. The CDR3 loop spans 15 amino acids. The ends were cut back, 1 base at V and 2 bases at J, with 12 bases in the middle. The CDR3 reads CASSQVGGRTYEQYV. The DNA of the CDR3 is TGCGCCAGCAGCCAAGTTGGAGGCAGAACCTACGAGCAGTACGTC.

The CDR3, as DNA: TGCGCCAGCAGCCAAGATGGGCAGGGGTTCTCTGGAAACACCATATATTTT. Its translation: CASSQDGQGFSGNTIYF. J is TRBJ1-3 and V is TRBV4-1, with D perhaps TRBD1 (6 bases). Germline V CDR1 and CDR2: MGHRA, YSYEKL. The CDR3 totals 17 residues. Trimming cost V 0 bases and J 0 bases, with 12 bases left between them.

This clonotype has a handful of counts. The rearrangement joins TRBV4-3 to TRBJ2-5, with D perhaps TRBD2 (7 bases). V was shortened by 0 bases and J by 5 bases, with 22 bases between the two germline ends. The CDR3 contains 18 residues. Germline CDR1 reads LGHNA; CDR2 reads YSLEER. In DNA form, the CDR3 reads TGCGCCAGCAGCCAAGATAGCTTTGCGGCGGGGGCCGGGGAGACCCAGTACTTC. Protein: CASSQDSFAAGAGETQYF.

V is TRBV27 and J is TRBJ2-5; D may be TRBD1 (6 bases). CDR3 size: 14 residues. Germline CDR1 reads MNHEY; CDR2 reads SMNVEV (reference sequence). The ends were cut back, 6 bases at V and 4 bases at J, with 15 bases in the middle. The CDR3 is CASSPYRAGETQYF. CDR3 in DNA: TGTGCCAGCAGCCCATACAGGGCAGGAGAGACCCAGTACTTC.